A selection of T cell receptor beta chains follows, all from one sample in a study of CD8+CD57+ T cells in acquired aplastic anemia. TCRdb analysed the reads with MiXCR anew, one entry per CDR3 protein. The sample carries approximately 300,000 distinct CDR3 sequences, about 50% recorded once. Sample: sorted CD4+, CD8+, or CD8+CD57+ T cells (not recorded which) from PBMCs. The receptors originated from a human donor with aplastic anemia. Each CDR3 is given with its conserved first and last residue. A D gene is named only where the DNA matches it firmly. Not all rows give a size; the values are once, few, many and, for expanded clones, a class.

v_gene,len,abundance,d_gene,j_gene,CDR3nt,CDR3aa
TRBV7-8,16,many,-,TRBJ2-3,TGTGCCAGCAGCTTAGACCCAGGGCGGAGCACAGATACGCAGTATTTT,CASSLDPGRSTDTQYF
TRBV2,11,-,-,TRBJ1-2,TGTGCCAGCACCAGGGAATATGGCTACACCTTC,CASTREYGYTF
TRBV7-3,15,-,TRBD2,TRBJ2-1,TGTGCCAGCAGCTTAGTATCGGGGGGGGAATACGAGCAGTTCTTC,CASSLVSGGEYEQFF
TRBV7-2,15,-,-,TRBJ2-7,TGTGCCAGCAGCTTGAGTCCAGGCTCTTCCTACGAGCAGTACTTC,CASSLSPGSSYEQYF
TRBV7-9,14,-,-,TRBJ2-5,TGTGCCAGCAGCTTAGTGCGAGAACAAGAGACCCAGTACTTC,CASSLVREQETQYF
TRBV2,13,few,TRBD1,TRBJ2-7,TGTGCCAGCGGTCTTGGACAGGATTACGAGCAGTACTTC,CASGLGQDYEQYF
TRBV2,15,-,-,TRBJ1-1,TGTGCCAGCAGTGAGGGGAATGGTTGGAACACTGAAGCTTCCTTT,CASSEGNGWNTEASF
TRBV19,15,-,-,TRBJ2-2,TGTGCCACCCTCCCATTCCAGGGGCCCACCGGGGAGCTGTTTTTT,CATLPFQGPTGELFF
TRBV2,12,-,TRBD1,TRBJ1-1,TGTGCCAGCAGGACAGGGGGAGCTGAAGCTTTCTTT,CASRTGGAEAFF
TRBV20-1,14,-,TRBD2,TRBJ2-3,TGCAGTGCTAGGAGGCGGGAGAGTTACAATGAGCAGTATTTT,CSARRRESYNEQYF
TRBV5-1,16,many,-,TRBJ1-6,TGCGCCAGCAGCTTGGGATTTGGGGGGCGGAAGGGTCCCCTCCACTTT,CASSLGFGGRKGPLHF
TRBV29-1,13,-,-,TRBJ1-5,TGCAGCGTGCGACTGGATCTAGATCAGCCCCAGCATTTT,CSVRLDLDQPQHF
TRBV2,14,-,TRBD2,TRBJ2-1,TGTGCCAGCAGCATCCTTAGCGGGGGCAATGAGCAGTTCTTC,CASSILSGGNEQFF
TRBV15,16,once,-,TRBJ1-5,TGTGCCACCAGCGCCCACCCCCAGGGAAACAATCAGCCCCAGCATTTT,CATSAHPQGNNQPQHF
TRBV2,16,-,-,TRBJ2-1,TGTGCCAGCAGGGCCCTGATAGACTGGGAGGACAATGAGCAGTTCTTC,CASRALIDWEDNEQFF
TRBV7-9,13,many,-,TRBJ1-1,TGTGCCAGCAGAGTCCCAGTGAACACTGAAGCTTTCTTT,CASRVPVNTEAFF
TRBV7-9,14,-,TRBD1,TRBJ2-7,TGTGCCAGCAGCGTCCCGACAGGGCCCTACGAGCAGTACTTC,CASSVPTGPYEQYF
TRBV10-1,15,-,TRBD2,TRBJ2-1,TGTGCCAGCAGTCACAACGGCGGGGGAATGAGTGAGCAGTTCTTC,CASSHNGGGMSEQFF
TRBV7-2,15,-,-,TRBJ2-1,TGTGCCAGCACCCAGGGGCGTAGCAAGAAGAATGAGCAGTTCTTC,CASTQGRSKKNEQFF
TRBV7-8,13,-,TRBD1,TRBJ2-5,TGTGCCAGCAGCCAACAGGGGGTAGAGACCCAGTACTTC,CASSQQGVETQYF
TRBV7-3,14,once,TRBD2,TRBJ2-1,TGTGCCAGCAGCTTGGGACTAGCGGGGAGTGAGCAGTTCTTC,CASSLGLAGSEQFF
TRBV25-1,15,many,TRBD1,TRBJ1-2,TGTGCCAGCAGTGTCTGGGACAGTCGGATCGGTGGCTACACCTTC,CASSVWDSRIGGYTF
TRBV7-9,14,-,TRBD1,TRBJ1-2,TGTGCCAGCAGCCCGCGGACAGGGTACGATGGCTACACCTTC,CASSPRTGYDGYTF
TRBV29-1,15,-,TRBD2,TRBJ2-1,TGCAGCCAAGACCGTAGCGGGGGTAGCTACAATGAGCAGTTCTTC,CSQDRSGGSYNEQFF
TRBV24-1,15,-,TRBD1,TRBJ2-7,TGTGCCACCAGTTCCGGGACAGCAGGCTCCTACGAGCAGTACTTC,CATSSGTAGSYEQYF
TRBV25-1,15,many,-,TRBJ1-1,TGTGCCAGCAGTGAATATGACAGCTGGAGCACTGAAGCTTTCTTT,CASSEYDSWSTEAFF
TRBV3-1,13,many,-,TRBJ2-1,TGTGCCAGCAGCCGGGACTTCGCGAATGAGCAGTTCTTC,CASSRDFANEQFF
TRBV9,16,many,-,TRBJ1-2,TGTGCCAGCAGCGCCAACTACGGAAGACTCGGTTATGGCTACACCTTC,CASSANYGRLGYGYTF
TRBV7-8,14,few,TRBD1,TRBJ2-7,TGTGCCAGCAGCCCGGTGACAGGGTCCTACGAGCAGTACTTC,CASSPVTGSYEQYF
TRBV10-3,14,few,-,TRBJ1-5,TGTGCCATCAGTGAGGGGCAACGCAATCAGCCCCAGCATTTT,CAISEGQRNQPQHF
TRBV10-1,14,-,-,TRBJ1-2,TGTGCCAGCAGTTACACCCACAGGACCAATGGCTACACCTTC,CASSYTHRTNGYTF
TRBV9,16,-,-,TRBJ2-2,TGTGCCAGCAGCGTAGAAGCCAGGGCGAACACCGGGGAGCTGTTTTTT,CASSVEARANTGELFF
TRBV5-6,16,many,TRBD2,TRBJ2-1,TGTGCCAGCAGAGGGCGGGGGGGAATCGCCTACAATGAGCAGTTCTTC,CASRGRGGIAYNEQFF
TRBV20-1,16,-,TRBD2,TRBJ2-5,TGCAGTGCTAGTAGGGCTAGCGGGGGGTTGACGGAGACCCAGTACTTC,CSASRASGGLTETQYF
TRBV7-9,15,-,-,TRBJ2-3,TGTGCCAGCAGCCAGGACGGGACGATCACAGATACGCAGTATTTT,CASSQDGTITDTQYF
TRBV6-5,15,many,TRBD2,TRBJ2-1,TGTGCCAGCAGTTACTCGATTGGGGGGGGCAATGAGCAGTTCTTC,CASSYSIGGGNEQFF
TRBV7-2,12,-,-,TRBJ1-1,TGTGCCAGCAGCTCGCCGGGACCCGAAGCTTTCTTT,CASSSPGPEAFF
TRBV2,14,-,-,TRBJ2-1,TGTGCCAGCAGCTCCAGCGGTTCCTACAATGAGCAGTTCTTC,CASSSSGSYNEQFF
TRBV14,16,-,-,TRBJ1-1,TGTGCCAGCAGCCAAGTGGGGCAGCCAGTTAACACTGAAGCTTTCTTT,CASSQVGQPVNTEAFF
TRBV5-1,15,many,-,TRBJ2-1,TGCGCCAGCAGCTTGCGACAGGGAGGGGGGCTTGAGCAGTTCTTC,CASSLRQGGGLEQFF
TRBV7-2,16,-,TRBD1,TRBJ2-5,TGTGCCAGCAGCTGGGGACAGGGTGCGGGCCAAGAGACCCAGTACTTC,CASSWGQGAGQETQYF
TRBV25-1,14,once,-,TRBJ1-2,TGTGCCAGCAGTGAATTCACGGAGGCTGGTGGCTACACCTTC,CASSEFTEAGGYTF
TRBV7-9,13,-,TRBD1,TRBJ1-1,TGTGCCAGCAGCCCCGCACAGGGACAGGGAGCTTTCTTT,CASSPAQGQGAFF
TRBV19,16,-,TRBD1,TRBJ1-2,TGTGCCAGTAGTATCGGTCGGCAGGGGGTAAACTATGGCTACACCTTC,CASSIGRQGVNYGYTF
TRBV20-1,17,-,TRBD2,TRBJ2-1,TGCAGTGCTAGACCTCCCCCGGGACTAGCGGGGGGAAGTGAGCAGTTCTTC,CSARPPPGLAGGSEQFF
TRBV5-1,15,-,TRBD1,TRBJ1-1,TGCGCCAGCAGCTTGGCAGGGGGTATATACAATGAGCAGTTCTTT,CASSLAGGIYNEQFF
TRBV2,14,-,TRBD2,TRBJ2-3,TGTGCCATTCTAAGCGGGAGGGAGACAGATACGCAGTATTTT,CAILSGRETDTQYF
TRBV29-1,15,medium-sized,TRBD2,TRBJ2-7,TGCAGCGTTGGAGGGACTAGCGGGAGGGCCCGCGAGCAGTACTTC,CSVGGTSGRAREQYF
TRBV7-9,14,-,-,TRBJ1-6,TGTGCCAGCAGCTCCCCGGGGGGGTTCTTGGCCCTCCACTTT,CASSSPGGFLALHF
TRBV9,15,-,TRBD1,TRBJ1-1,TGTGCCAGCAGCGTAGGACAGGGTGGTATCACTGAAGCTTTCTTT,CASSVGQGGITEAFF
TRBV7-2,15,once,TRBD1,TRBJ2-2,TGTGCCAGCAGCCAGGGACAGGCTAGCACCGGGGAGTCGTTTTTT,CASSQGQASTGESFF
TRBV25-1,16,-,-,TRBJ2-1,-,CACSASRKLVTNEQFF
TRBV2,15,-,TRBD1,TRBJ2-7,TGTGCCAGCAGCCTATTGGACAGGGGCTCCTACGAGCAGTACTTC,CASSLLDRGSYEQYF
TRBV6-5,14,-,TRBD1,TRBJ2-7,TGTGCCAGCAGTTACTGGGACAGTACCTACGAGCAGTACTTC,CASSYWDSTYEQYF
TRBV9,15,-,-,TRBJ1-6,TGTGCCAGCAGCCTCCTAGGACACTACTACTCACCCCTCCACTTT,CASSLLGHYYSPLHF